A single sample gave rise to the 2 T cell receptor beta chains below, sequenced in a study of blood T cell repertoires in COVID-19 (dated by TCRdb to 2019 to 2021). The receptor library was made with the immunoSEQ multiplex PCR assay. TCRdb re-hosts the immuneACCESS table, in-frame sequences only. Its copies lack some clones; in the studies checked, an unresolved V gene accounts for under half of them, and the cause for the rest is not known. In this sample the table shows about 120,000 clones, approximately 80% of which occur a single time. The top ten hold roughly 12% of the sample. The sequenced material came from peripheral blood. The receptors originated from a man in his fifties or sixties with acute or convalescent COVID-19.

The rearrangement joins TRBV19 to TRBJ2-1, with 7 bases that match TRBD1. With 3 bases clipped from V and 0 bases from J, the junction kept 11 bases outside the gene matches. Germline V CDR1 and CDR2: LNHDA, SQIVND (reference sequence). This CDR3 is 18 amino acids long. The CDR3 DNA reads TGTGCCAGTAGTATGTTGCGAAGGGGGCGAAGCTCCTACAATGAGCAGTTCTTC. Its translation: CASSMLRRGRSSYNEQFF.

The V call is TRBV28, the J call TRBJ1-2; TRBD1 aligns across 10 bases. V gave up 7 bases and J gave up 8 bases; unmatched junction bases: 19. Germline assignment: CDR1 MDHEN and CDR2 SYDVKM. The CDR3 runs to 17 residues. CDR3 protein: CASNLLVGTGVPGGYTF. The CDR3 nucleotides read TGTGCCAGCAACCTCCTCGTCGGGACAGGGGTCCCGGGAGGCTACACCTTC.